This TCR beta chain was profiled in a study of blood T cell repertoires in COVID-19. This CDR3 has 15 residues. The germline CDR1 and CDR2 sequences are MNHEY and SVGAGI. V was cut by 4 bases and J by 2 bases, with 14 bases left in between. The assay was immunoSEQ multiplex PCR, and TCRdb's table has in-frame clones only and misses some. The sample carries hundreds of thousands of clones, 87% recorded once. The rearrangement joins TRBV6-5 to TRBJ1-2; D may be TRBD1 (5 bases). Sequencing used PBMCs or T cells enriched from blood (not recorded which). The TCR sequence derives from a woman aged 25 to 45 with acute COVID-19. The CDR3 loop is CASSSLDSLNYGYTF. Written as DNA, the CDR3 is TGTGCCAGCAGTTCGCTAGACAGCCTAAACTATGGCTACACCTTC.